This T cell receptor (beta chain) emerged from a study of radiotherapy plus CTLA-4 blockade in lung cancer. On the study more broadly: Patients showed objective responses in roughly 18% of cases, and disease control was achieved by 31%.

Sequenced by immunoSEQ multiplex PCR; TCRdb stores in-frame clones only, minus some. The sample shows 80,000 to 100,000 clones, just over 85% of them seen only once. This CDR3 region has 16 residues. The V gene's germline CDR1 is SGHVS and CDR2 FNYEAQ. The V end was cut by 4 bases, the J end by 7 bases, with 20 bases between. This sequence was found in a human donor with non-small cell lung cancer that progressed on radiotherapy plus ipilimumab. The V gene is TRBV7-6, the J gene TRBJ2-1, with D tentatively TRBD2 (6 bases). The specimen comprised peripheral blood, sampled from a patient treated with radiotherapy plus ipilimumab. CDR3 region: CASSSRLRAGGNEQFF. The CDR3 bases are TGTGCCAGCAGCTCACGCCTGCGGGCCGGGGGAAATGAGCAGTTCTTC.